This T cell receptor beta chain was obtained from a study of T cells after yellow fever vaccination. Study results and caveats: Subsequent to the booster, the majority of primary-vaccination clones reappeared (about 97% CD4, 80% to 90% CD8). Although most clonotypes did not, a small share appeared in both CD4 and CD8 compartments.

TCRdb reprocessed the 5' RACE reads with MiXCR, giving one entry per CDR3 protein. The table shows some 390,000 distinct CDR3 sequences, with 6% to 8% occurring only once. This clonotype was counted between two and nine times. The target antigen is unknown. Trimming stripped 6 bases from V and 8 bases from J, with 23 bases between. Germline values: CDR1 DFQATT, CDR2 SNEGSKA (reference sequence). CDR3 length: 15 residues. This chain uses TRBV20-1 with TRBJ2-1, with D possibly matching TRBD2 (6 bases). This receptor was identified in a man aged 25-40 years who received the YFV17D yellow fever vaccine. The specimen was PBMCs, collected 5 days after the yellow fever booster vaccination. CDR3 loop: CSAGEGTARMDEQFF. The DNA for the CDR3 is TGCAGTGCGGGCGAAGGGACTGCGCGGATGGATGAGCAGTTCTTC.